The 19 T cell receptor beta chains below come from one sample, sequenced in a study of shared clonotypes between healthy human individuals. TCRdb's copy holds only in-frame clones and misses some; the assay was immunoSEQ multiplex PCR. The top ten clones hold 1.5% to 2% of a sample with hundreds of thousands of clones, more than 70% of them seen once. Sequences were obtained from memory CD4+ T cells sorted from blood. Stated subset: CD45RA-negative fraction. The receptors here all came from a woman aged 25 to 39 in good health.

The gene calls are TRBV7-9 and TRBJ1-1; 7 nucleotides align to TRBD1. The CDR3 has 15 amino acids. Germline V lookup: CDR1 SEHNR, CDR2 FQNEAQ (reference sequence). V trimming: 5 bases; J trimming: 1 base; junction bases outside the gene matches: 7. In DNA form, the CDR3 reads TGTGCCAGCAGCCCCCACGGGACAGCGAACACTGAAGCTTTCTTT. Residues: CASSPHGTANTEAFF.

In its sample, this clone was seen once. The chain links TRBV28 to TRBJ1-1; D is possibly TRBD1 (6 bases). CDR3 length: 16 amino acids. Deletions cut 6 bases from V and 1 base from J, with 18 bases between. Germline V gene data show CDR1 as MDHEN and CDR2 as SYDVKM. CDR3 protein: CASSRGGAGANTEAFF. The CDR3 coding sequence is TGTGCCAGCAGCCGAGGGGGGGCAGGGGCGAACACTGAAGCTTTCTTT.

This clone was observed once. Other DNA sequences from this sample encode an identical CDR3 as well. The CDR3 here is CASSHGQGRTDTQYF. The CDR3 DNA reads as TGTGCCAGCAGCCACGGACAGGGGCGCACAGATACGCAGTATTTT. The genes are TRBV4-2 and TRBJ2-3; TRBD1 matches 9 bases. CDR3 length: 15 residues. Germline loops: CDR1 LGHNA, CDR2 YNFKEQ. The V and J ends lost 3 bases and 1 base, in that order; junction bases with no gene match: 2.

The chain has TRBV28 and TRBJ1-5; no firm D call. Germline CDR1 and CDR2: MDHEN and SYDVKM. The length of the CDR3 is 14 residues. The ends were cut back, 8 bases at V and 0 bases at J, with 11 bases in the middle. DNA of the CDR3: TGTGCCAGCGGAGACGGTTATAGCAATCAGCCCCAGCATTTT. It encodes CASGDGYSNQPQHF.

The chain uses TRBV4-1 and TRBJ1-5, with a possible D match to TRBD1 (5 bases). The CDR3 sequence is 15 residues long. V lost 2 bases to trimming and J lost 1 base, with 9 bases between them. CDR1 and CDR2 (germline): MGHRA, YSYEKL. The CDR3: CASSQPGLSNQPQHF. For the CDR3, the DNA is TGCGCCAGCAGCCAACCGGGACTGAGCAATCAGCCCCAGCATTTT.

A single count supports this clone. The chain couples TRBV7-6 to TRBJ2-5; 9 bases match TRBD1. This CDR3 contains 15 residues. The germline gives CDR1 SGHVS, CDR2 FNYEAQ. After removal of 3 bases from V and 4 bases from J, the junction contained 6 bases not matched to a gene. The CDR3 loop is CASSFRQGERETQYF. The DNA of the CDR3 is TGTGCCAGCAGCTTCCGACAGGGGGAGCGAGAGACCCAGTACTTC.

This rearrangement joins TRBV29-1 to TRBJ2-7; 14 positions match TRBD2. Germline CDR1 SQVTM, CDR2 ANQGSEA. There are 14 residues in the CDR3. Trimming removed 7 bases from V and 2 bases from J; junction bases left unmatched: 4. Here the CDR3 reads CSARGLAGAYEQYF. CDR3 bases: TGCAGCGCTCGGGGACTAGCGGGAGCCTACGAGCAGTACTTC.

This chain's CDR3 is CASSFWGERTDTQYF. For the CDR3, the DNA is TGTGCCAGCAGCTTTTGGGGGGAACGCACAGATACGCAGTATTTT. This rearrangement joins TRBV7-8 to TRBJ2-3; tentative D call: TRBD2 (6 bases). V lost 3 bases to trimming and J lost 1 base, with 11 bases between them. The CDR3 runs to 15 residues. Germline V CDR1 and CDR2: SGHVS, FQNEAQ.

This sequence joins TRBV18 and TRBJ2-5; 9 nucleotides agree with TRBD2. The CDR3 covers 13 residues. CDR1 and CDR2 from the germline V gene are KGHSH and LQKENI. With V trimmed by 4 bases and J by 4 bases, 1 base remained unmatched. The CDR3 loop is CASSLSGRETQYF. CDR3 sequence (DNA): TGTGCCAGCTCACTTAGCGGGAGAGAGACCCAGTACTTC.

The V call is TRBV7-9, the J call TRBJ2-7, with D unresolved. Germline lookup yields CDR1 SEHNR and CDR2 FQNEAQ (reference sequence). This CDR3 region has 12 residues. Between the trimmed V and J ends, which lost 2 bases and 6 bases, there was a span of 8 bases. Here the CDR3 DNA reads TGTGCCAGCAGCTTAAGGGCTGGCGAGCAGTACTTC. Translating gives CASSLRAGEQYF.

The V gene is TRBV10-1, the J gene TRBJ2-1; 12 nucleotides agree with TRBD2. CDR1 is WNHNN and CDR2 is SYGVQD in the germline V gene (reference sequence). With V trimmed by 0 bases and J by 6 bases, 6 bases remained unmatched. This CDR3 region has 17 residues. DNA of the CDR3: TGCGCCAGCAGTGAGTCGCGAACTAGCGGGAGGATCAATGAGCAGTTCTTC. Translating gives CASSESRTSGRINEQFF.

V gene TRBV19 combines with J gene TRBJ2-3; perhaps TRBD1 as D (6 bases). V was cut by 5 bases and J by 6 bases, with 18 bases left in between. CDR3 size: 15 residues. CDR1 is LNHDA and CDR2 is SQIVND in the germline V gene (reference sequence). CDR3 protein: CASSHGGKRGDTQYF. CDR3 DNA sequence: TGTGCCAGTAGTCACGGTGGAAAAAGGGGGGATACGCAGTATTTT. Drawing the rest from reference TRBV19 and TRBJ2-3, the complete variable domain is DGGITQSPKYLFRKEGQNVTLSCEQNLNHDAMYWYRQDPGQGLRLIYYSQIVNDFQKGDIAEGYSVSREKKESFPLTVTSAQKNPTAFYLCASSHGGKRGDTQYFGPGTRLTVL.

Only one count was recorded for this clone. The V call is TRBV10-3, the J call TRBJ2-1; no firm D call. The CDR3 is made up of 11 amino acids. Germline CDR1 and CDR2: ENHRY and SYGVKD. V lost 6 bases and J 8 bases, leaving 8 bases between the germline ends. DNA for the CDR3: TGTGCCATCAGCCTCTTGGATGAGCAGTTCTTC. The encoded protein is CAISLLDEQFF.

The chain joins TRBV29-1 to TRBJ2-3; 9 nucleotides line up with TRBD1. V dropped 5 bases and J dropped 0; count of bases not matched to a gene: 3. The CDR3 contains 14 residues. Germline-derived CDR1 and CDR2 are SQVTM and ANQGSEA. CDR3 nucleotides: TGCAGCGTTCTCGGACAGGGGAGCACAGATACGCAGTATTTT. It is translated as CSVLGQGSTDTQYF.

Only a few counts were recorded for this clone. This chain links TRBV6-5 with TRBJ2-7; unclear D gene. The CDR3 loop spans 13 amino acids. CDR1 is MNHEY, CDR2 SVGAGI, per germline. V shed 0 bases and J shed 4 bases, with 7 bases lying between them. The CDR3 spells CASSYSARYEQYF. DNA of the CDR3: TGTGCCAGCAGTTACTCGGCACGGTACGAGCAGTACTTC.

V is TRBV9 and J is TRBJ2-2, with D unresolved. The CDR3 totals 14 residues. Per the germline V gene, CDR1 is SGDLS and CDR2 is YYNGEE. V dropped 9 bases and J dropped 1 base, with 13 bases sitting between them. Here the CDR3 reads CATGETLNTGELFF. The CDR3 region has the DNA TGTGCCACCGGAGAGACTCTGAACACCGGGGAGCTGTTTTTT.

A note on this clone: At the DNA level, this CDR3 is encoded by other sequences in the same sample as well. The chain links TRBV27 to TRBJ2-7; 8 bases agree with TRBD1. Germline-derived CDR1 and CDR2 are MNHEY and SMNVEV (reference sequence). The CDR3 spans 13 residues. V gave up 4 bases and J gave up 6 bases; unmatched junction bases: 5. The CDR3 DNA sequence: TGTGCCAGCAGTTCTCTGGACAGGGCCGAGCAGTACTTC. As protein: CASSSLDRAEQYF.

The V gene is TRBV28, the J gene TRBJ1-2; D is unclear. Germline V gene data show CDR1 as MDHEN and CDR2 as SYDVKM. V was clipped by 2 bases and J by 4 bases, with 14 bases between them. The length of the CDR3 is 15 residues. DNA for the CDR3: TGTGCCAGCAGTTTAGGCTACAATAAACTCTATGGCTACACCTTC. Its protein is CASSLGYNKLYGYTF.

The table lists this clone with many counts. The rearrangement uses TRBV7-3 and TRBJ2-2; 11 bases are a match to TRBD1. V dropped 7 bases and J dropped 6; count of bases not matched to a gene: 7. The CDR3 covers 15 residues. Germline V gives CDR1 SGHTA, CDR2 FQGTGA. The CDR3 here is CASTPGTGGSGELFF. The CDR3 nucleotides read TGTGCCAGCACCCCCGGGACAGGGGGTTCCGGGGAGCTGTTTTTT.